This TCR beta chain was profiled in a study of CD8 T cells in Susac syndrome. Reverse transcription of 0.5 to 1 ug RNA was performed with random hexamers. A multiplex approach, immunoSEQ multiplex PCR, amplified TCR beta CDR3 across 54 Vbeta and 13 Jbeta. TCRdb redid the calling of the immunoSEQ multiplex PCR reads with MiXCR, one entry per CDR3 protein. The sample lists about 400,000 distinct CDR3 sequences, around 85% occurring once. The germline gives CDR1 MDHEN, CDR2 SYDVKM. V shed 2 bases, J shed 0 bases, and the junction held 1 base outside the gene matches. The CDR3 is made up of 17 amino acids.

The source material was CD8+ T cells from PBMCs. The rearrangement joins TRBV28 to TRBJ2-2; 12 positions agree with TRBD2. The clonotype was recovered from a human donor with multiple sclerosis. For the CDR3, the DNA is TGTGCCAGCAGTTTACTAGCGGGAGGGGCGAACACCGGGGAGCTGTTTTTT. It specifies CASSLLAGGANTGELFF. The whole variable domain, filled in from reference TRBV28 and TRBJ2-2, reads DVKVTQSSRYLVKRTGEKVFLECVQDMDHENMFWYRQDPGLGLRLIYFSYDVKMKEKGDIPEGYSVSREKKERFSLILESASTNQTSMYLCASSLLAGGANTGELFFGEGSRLTVL.